This is a list of T cell receptor beta chains from one sample in a study of cytomegalovirus exposure and HLA in healthy donors. Clones were sequenced by immunoSEQ multiplex PCR, and TCRdb holds only the in-frame ones, with some missing. This repertoire shows some 250,000 clones, around 90% found once; its top ten account for 0.37%. The sample consisted of PBMCs. The receptors were sampled from a woman younger than 30 in good health and CMV-seronegative. Each CDR3 is given without its conserved first and last residue.

>TRBJ1-3|TRBV28
ASKAAVIEGNTIY
>TRBJ1-1|TRBV27
ASGRQGRQNTEAF
>TRBJ2-5|TRBV7-6
ASSLNRGGETQY
>TRBJ2-3|TRBV7-8
ASSTKLVGGEADTQY
>TRBJ2-7|TRBV7-2
ASSPWTGTYEQY
>TRBJ2-5|TRBV13
ASSPGTDQETQY
>TRBJ1-1|TRBV28
ASSLEPEAF
>TRBJ2-2|TRBV10-1
ASSGSLAGPNTGELF
>TRBJ1-6|TRBV5-6
ASSLAGFDGNSPLH
>TRBJ1-2|TRBV20-1
RPGANYGYT
>TRBJ1-2|TRBV7-3
ASSPSQGAGYGYT
>TRBJ1-4|TRBV29-1
SAGQDHKEKLF
>TRBJ1-5|TRBV5-4
ASSRDPGGSQPQH
>TRBJ2-5|TRBV28
ASSFSGGGTRQETQY
>TRBJ2-3|TRBV28
ASSSGQAISDTQY
>TRBJ2-5|TRBV27
ASRVAGEETQY
>TRBJ2-7|TRBV18
ASSPQTGTASYEQY
>TRBJ1-5|TRBV19
ASKGTGFQPQH
>TRBJ1-6|TRBV28
ASSQIEPAPLH
>TRBJ1-5|TRBV6-6
ASSSTGGKRQPQH
>TRBJ2-2|TRBV18
ASLPVTGTGELF
>TRBJ2-2|TRBV4-1
ASSQARDSTGELF
>TRBJ2-5|TRBV27
ASSHQETQY
>TRBJ2-3|TRBV7-9
ASSSVALTDTQY
>TRBJ1-5|TRBV19
ASSTQGTDQPQH
>TRBJ2-2|TRBV4-2
ASSQEGVLAGAPNTGELF
>TRBJ2-2|TRBV6-5
ASSPGTGHTGELF
>TRBJ2-3|TRBV7-2
ASSLAAGPTDTQY
>TRBJ2-3|TRBV7-3
ASSLPGAWGGQY
>TRBJ2-2|TRBV5-1
ASSLDRESTGELF
>TRBJ2-7|TRBV4-3
ASSRPGQGIYEQY
>TRBJ1-1|TRBV5-4
ASSADSARGAF
>TRBJ1-1|TRBV11-1
ASSLTGWGRPPDTEAF